These 20 T cell receptor beta chains were all obtained from the same sample, sequenced in a study of shared T cell receptors in the human thymus. Assay used: immunoSEQ multiplex PCR; TCRdb lists only in-frame clones, some missing. The sample has some 760,000 clones, 70% to 90% seen once. This same sample was also part of a study on human thymus T cells.

The sequenced sample consisted of thymocytes. All receptors come from a girl under three years old with a congenital heart defect.

This clone was seen more than once but under ten times. The chain employs TRBV7-8 and TRBJ2-7; 7 nucleotides agree with TRBD1. Trimming removed 5 bases from V and 5 bases from J; junction bases left unmatched: 9. The germline V gene encodes CDR1 SGHVS and CDR2 FQNEAQ. The CDR3 covers 14 residues. CDR3 in DNA: TGTGCCAGCAGCCTTACGACAGGGCAGGACGAGCAGTACTTC. Amino acids: CASSLTTGQDEQYF.

The chain employs TRBV29-1 and TRBJ2-3; D might be TRBD2 (7 bases). Trimming removed 4 bases at V and 3 bases at J, with 26 bases between. The CDR3 runs 18 residues. CDR1 is SQVTM, CDR2 ANQGSEA, per germline. Written as DNA, the CDR3 is TGCAGCGTTGTAGGGAGGGGAGGATGGTCGGGGGCAACAGATACGCAGTATTTT. Residues: CSVVGRGGWSGATDTQYF.

This chain joins TRBV7-9 and TRBJ1-4; D may be TRBD1 (5 bases). CDR1 and CDR2 (germline): SEHNR, FQNEAQ (reference sequence). This CDR3 spans 14 amino acids. Trimming removed 5 bases at V and 6 bases at J, with 13 bases between. The CDR3 loop is CASSAGRRDEKLFF. The CDR3 DNA follows: TGTGCCAGCAGCGCGGGACGGAGAGATGAAAAACTGTTTTTT.

This sequence joins TRBV7-3 and TRBJ2-2; TRBD1 aligns across 8 bases. V shed 2 bases and J 4 bases; nucleotides not matched to a gene: 6. The germline CDR1 and CDR2 sequences are SGHTA and FQGTGA. The CDR3 consists of 16 residues. The CDR3: CASSLQGAQITGELFF. The CDR3 nucleotides are TGTGCCAGCAGCTTACAGGGGGCTCAAATCACCGGGGAGCTGTTTTTT.

CDR3 nucleotides: TGCGCCAGCAGCTTGGAGGGATCGACTAGCGGGGGGATCGACACCGGGGAGCTGTTTTTT. Protein product: CASSLEGSTSGGIDTGELFF. The chain has TRBV5-1 and TRBJ2-2, with 13 bases fitting TRBD2. Germline CDR1 is SGHRS and CDR2 is YFSETQ. V was clipped by 0 bases and J by 3 bases; unmatched bases: 11. CDR3 length: 20 amino acids.

The V and J genes are TRBV5-1 and TRBJ1-2; D is possibly TRBD1 (6 bases). There are 14 residues in the CDR3. Germline values: CDR1 SGHRS, CDR2 YFSETQ. V dropped 6 bases and J dropped 1 base, with 13 bases sitting between them. As DNA, the CDR3 is TGCGCCAGCACCCAAGGGGGACGTAACTATGGCTACACCTTC. This sequence encodes CASTQGGRNYGYTF.

V usage is TRBV7-9 and J usage is TRBJ2-7, with D possibly being TRBD2 (6 bases). This CDR3 spans 16 amino acids. The V gene's germline CDR1 is SEHNR and CDR2 FQNEAQ (reference sequence). The V and J ends lost 2 bases and 3 bases respectively, with 17 bases between them. CDR3: CASSLFWAGSLYEQYF. CDR3 sequence (DNA): TGTGCCAGCAGCTTATTCTGGGCCGGGAGTCTCTACGAGCAGTACTTC. Supplemented by reference TRBV7-9 and TRBJ2-7, the full variable domain reads DTGVSQNPRHKITKRGQNVTFRCDPISEHNRLYWYRQTLGQGPEFLTYFQNEAQLEKSRLLSDRFSAERPKGSFSTLEIQRTEQGDSAMYLCASSLFWAGSLYEQYFGPGTRLTVT.

The DNA of the CDR3 is TGTGCCAGCAGCTTACTCGGACAGTCACCCTACGAGCAGTACTTC. It is translated as CASSLLGQSPYEQYF. This chain links TRBV7-9 with TRBJ2-7; possibly TRBD1 for D (6 bases). This CDR3 region has 15 residues. Germline CDR1 reads SEHNR; CDR2 reads FQNEAQ (reference sequence). Trimming took off 2 bases at V and 2 bases at J, with 13 bases between the two ends.

This clone was seen only once. The chain combines TRBV5-4 with TRBJ1-3; 8 bases are shared with TRBD1. V shed 3 bases, J shed 4 bases, and the junction held 21 bases outside the gene matches. The CDR3 is made up of 20 amino acids. Germline lookup yields CDR1 SGHNT and CDR2 YYREEE (reference sequence). CDR3 amino acids: CASSSATGTGAGASGNTIYF. CDR3 in DNA: TGTGCCAGCAGCTCCGCCACCGGGACAGGTGCAGGGGCTTCGGGAAACACCATATATTTT.

This chain joins TRBV28 and TRBJ1-1; 8 nucleotides align to TRBD1. Germline V gene data show CDR1 as MDHEN and CDR2 as SYDVKM. The trim removed 3 bases at V and 7 bases at J, leaving 10 bases unmatched. The CDR3 loop spans 15 amino acids. CDR3 sequence (DNA): TGTGCCAGCAGTTTTTTACAGGGGGGCGGCCGTGAAGCTTTCTTT. It translates to CASSFLQGGGREAFF.

The rearrangement uses TRBV27 and TRBJ1-2; 7 bases are shared with TRBD1. Germline CDR1 MNHEY, CDR2 SMNVEV (reference sequence). This CDR3 is 19 amino acids long. After removal of 1 base from V and 6 bases from J, the junction contained 20 bases not matched to a gene. CDR3: CASSLFKSNRDSKGDGYTF. The CDR3 coding sequence is TGTGCCAGCAGTTTATTCAAGTCGAACAGGGACAGTAAAGGCGATGGCTACACCTTC.

The chain combines TRBV15 with TRBJ1-2; TRBD1 might be the D (5 bases). In germline, CDR1 is LNHNV, CDR2 YYDKDF (reference sequence). The CDR3 contains 18 residues. The V and J ends lost 0 bases and 1 base respectively, with 18 bases between them. CDR3 protein: CATSRDHIGGVNNYGYTF. The CDR3 nucleotides read TGTGCCACCAGCAGAGATCATATCGGGGGGGTTAATAACTATGGCTACACCTTC.

This clone was recorded once. This rearrangement joins TRBV7-3 to TRBJ2-1; 7 bases are a match to TRBD1. CDR1 and CDR2 (germline): SGHTA, FQGTGA. Losses at the gene ends were 4 bases for V and 1 base for J; bases not matched to a gene: 7. The CDR3 extends over 16 amino acids. The CDR3 nucleotides are TGTGCCAGCAGCTCCACCCGGGACAGATCCTACAATGAGCAGTTCTTC. Amino acid sequence: CASSSTRDRSYNEQFF.

The V call is TRBV19, the J call TRBJ1-1; TRBD1 is a possible D gene (6 bases). CDR3 length: 15 residues. Deletions cut 6 bases from V and 11 bases from J, with 25 bases between. Germline values: CDR1 LNHDA, CDR2 SQIVND (reference sequence). The CDR3 bases are TGTGCCAGTAGCCCGGGGAGGGGGGGTCTGGCAGATGCTTTCTTT. Translation gives CASSPGRGGLADAFF.

The gene calls are TRBV2 and TRBJ2-1; tentative D call: TRBD2 (6 bases). The CDR3 consists of 15 residues. CDR1 is SNHLY and CDR2 is FYNNEI in the germline V gene. Trimming cost V 6 bases and J 2 bases, with 14 bases left between them. CDR3 in amino acids: CASREGCHPYNEQFF. CDR3 bases: TGTGCCAGCAGGGAGGGATGTCACCCCTACAATGAGCAGTTCTTC.

This chain connects TRBV19 to TRBJ2-1; 11 nucleotides agree with TRBD2. With V trimmed by 4 bases and J by 7 bases, 3 bases remained unmatched. The CDR3 loop spans 14 amino acids. CDR1 and CDR2 (germline): LNHDA, SQIVND (reference sequence). CDR3 amino acids: CASSTSGGTNEQFF. In DNA, the CDR3 is TGTGCCAGTAGTACTAGCGGGGGGACTAATGAGCAGTTCTTC.

Of note for this clone: Compared with germline, one end of the junction differs, possibly owing to a read error. The chain employs TRBV7-7 and TRBJ2-1; 12 nucleotides align to TRBD2. The germline V gene has CDR1 SSHAT and CDR2 FNYEAQ (reference sequence). The CDR3 consists of 16 residues. For the CDR3, the DNA is TGTGCTAGCAGCAGATACCTAGCGGGGGGGTACAATGAGCAGTTCTTC. The encoded protein is CASSRYLAGGYNEQFF.

The rearrangement uses TRBV28 and TRBJ1-1, with D perhaps TRBD1 (5 bases). V was clipped by 2 bases and J by 9 bases, with 10 bases between them. Germline CDR1 is MDHEN and CDR2 is SYDVKM. This CDR3 is built from 12 residues. In DNA, the CDR3 is TGTGCCAGCAGTTTAATCGGGGGAAAAGCTTTCTTT. Protein product: CASSLIGGKAFF.

This clone was observed once. This chain links TRBV6-1 with TRBJ2-7, with TRBD1 matching over 7 bases. Germline V gives CDR1 MNHNS, CDR2 SASEGT. V trimming: 5 bases; J trimming: 3 bases; junction bases outside the gene matches: 10. The CDR3 has 15 residues. The CDR3 region has the DNA TGTGCCAGCAGTCAACGAGGGACAGCTAGCTACGAGCAGTACTTC. Translating it yields CASSQRGTASYEQYF.

This clone was seen only once. This chain connects TRBV21-1 to TRBJ2-3; the table's D call of TRBD2 was not tested on the DNA. TRBV21-1 is reported as a pseudogene. The CDR3 is 19 amino acids. CDR3 sequence: CASNKEGLGGPPPPDTQYF. The CDR3 DNA sequence: TGTGCCAGCAACAAGGAAGGTCTCGGGGGACCACCCCCGCCAGATACGCAGTATTTT.